One sample yielded the 3 T cell receptor beta chains listed below, sequenced in a study of cytomegalovirus exposure and HLA in healthy donors. The PCR contained 60 Vbeta and 13 Jbeta primers. Only in-frame clones appear in the TCRdb table, and some are missing; sequencing was by immunoSEQ multiplex PCR. This sample carries roughly 57,000 clones, with 12% going to the ten biggest clones. The sequencing sample was made of PBMCs. These receptors were taken from a woman aged 25 to 39 in good health and CMV-seropositive.

The rearrangement uses TRBV30 and TRBJ2-3, with D possibly being TRBD2 (5 bases). In germline, CDR1 is GTSNPN, CDR2 SVGIG (reference sequence). With 1 base removed from V and 0 bases from J, the gap between germline ends came to 14 bases. This CDR3 region has 16 residues. The CDR3: CAWSALDSRSTDTQYF. The CDR3 bases are TGTGCCTGGAGTGCCTTGGACTCGCGGAGCACAGATACGCAGTATTTT. Filled out from reference TRBV30 and TRBJ2-3, the complete variable domain reads SQTIHQWPATLVQPVGSPLSLECTVEGTSNPNLYWYRQAAGRGLQLLFYSVGIGQISSEVPQNLSASRPQDRQFILSSKKLLLSDSGFYLCAWSALDSRSTDTQYFGPGTRLTVL.

The chain carries TRBV6-1 and TRBJ2-1; 9 nucleotides agree with TRBD2. CDR3 length: 13 residues. CDR1 and CDR2 (germline): MNHNS, SASEGT. J gave up 6 bases and V 7 bases, and 4 bases lay outside the gene matches. The CDR3 region is CASTGTSLNEQFF. CDR3 sequence (DNA): TGTGCCAGCACGGGGACTAGCCTCAATGAGCAGTTCTTC.

The rearrangement uses TRBV29-1 and TRBJ2-1, with D possibly TRBD2 on 5 matching bases. Deletions cut 4 bases from V and 3 bases from J, with 13 bases between. The CDR3 length is 14 residues. Germline V gene data show CDR1 as SQVTM and CDR2 as ANQGSEA. The CDR3 is CSVGGSFGYNEQFF. CDR3 nucleotide sequence: TGCAGCGTTGGAGGGAGTTTCGGCTACAATGAGCAGTTCTTC.